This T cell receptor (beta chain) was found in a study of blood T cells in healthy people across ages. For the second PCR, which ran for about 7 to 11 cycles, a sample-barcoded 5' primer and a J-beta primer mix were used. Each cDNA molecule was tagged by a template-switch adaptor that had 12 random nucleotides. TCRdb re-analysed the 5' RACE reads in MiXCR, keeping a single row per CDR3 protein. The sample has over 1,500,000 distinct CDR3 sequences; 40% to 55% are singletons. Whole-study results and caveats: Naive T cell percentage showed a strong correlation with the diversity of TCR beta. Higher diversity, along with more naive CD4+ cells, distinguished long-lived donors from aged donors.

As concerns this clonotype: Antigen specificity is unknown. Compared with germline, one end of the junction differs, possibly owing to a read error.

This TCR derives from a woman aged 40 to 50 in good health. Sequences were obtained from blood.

In DNA, the CDR3 is TGTGCCGGCAGTTGGGGTACAGGGGCCGATCAGCCCCAGCATTTT. Its translation is CAGSWGTGADQPQHF. The chain recombines TRBV12-3 or TRBV12-4 with TRBJ1-5; 7 bases are shared with TRBD1. This CDR3 has 15 amino acids.